These T cell receptor beta chains were read from a single sample in a study of control samples from healthy donors and cancer patients. The repertoire was sequenced with immunoSEQ multiplex PCR; TCRdb's copy has only in-frame clones and lacks some. The repertoire holds fewer than 70,000 clones, with 94% as singletons. Sample: blood. The receptors stem from a man younger than 40 in good health. Both conserved end residues are part of each CDR3. The D gene is left open where the match is weak. The size field is filled for only some rows; it gives once, few, many or a size class.

.	TRBJ1-1	TRBV29-1	.	TGCAGCGTCCAGACAGTAGTGAACACTGAAGCTTTCTTT	CSVQTVVNTEAFF
.	TRBJ1-1	TRBV4-3	.	TGCGCCAGCAGCCAAGAGGACAGTTCGAACACTGAAGCTTTCTTT	CASSQEDSSNTEAFF
.	TRBJ2-1	TRBV6-2/TRBV6-3	.	TGTGCCAGCAGTTACTCGAAGGGGACTCTCGTGTTCTTC	CASSYSKGTLVFF
.	TRBJ2-1	TRBV18	TRBD2	TGTGCCAGCTCACCAACGAACGGGGGGGATTACAATGAGCAGTTCTTC	CASSPTNGGDYNEQFF
.	TRBJ2-7	TRBV27	.	TGTGCCAGCAGTTTATCGGGGGGTTCCTACGAGCAGTACTTC	CASSLSGGSYEQYF
.	TRBJ2-1	TRBV4-1	TRBD2	TGCGCCAGCAGCCAAGATCGCGGCGGGAGGGTATACAATGAGCAGTTCTTC	CASSQDRGGRVYNEQFF
.	TRBJ1-3	TRBV9	TRBD1	TGTGCCAGCGGGACAGGGTGGACATCTGGAAACACCATATATTTT	CASGTGWTSGNTIYF
.	TRBJ1-5	TRBV5-6	TRBD1	TGTGCCAGCAGCTTGGGGGCAGGGGGCCCGGATCAGCCCCAGCATTTT	CASSLGAGGPDQPQHF
.	TRBJ1-6	TRBV19	.	TGTGCCGGGAGAGGGGGGGCGACTAATTCACCCCTCCACTTT	CAGRGGATNSPLHF
.	TRBJ2-2	TRBV30	.	TGTGCCGATCGGACCGCGAACACCGGGGAGCTGTTTTTT	CADRTANTGELFF
.	TRBJ1-6	TRBV5-1	.	TGCGCCAGCAGCTTGGTAAGCAACGTACAGGGCCTAGATTCACCCCTCCACTTT	CASSLVSNVQGLDSPLHF
.	TRBJ2-2	TRBV9	.	TGTGCCAGCAGCGGAGGGACGGGCCCTAACACCGGGGAGCTGTTTTTT	CASSGGTGPNTGELFF
once	TRBJ1-3	TRBV13	.	TGTGCCAGCAGCTCCCAGGGAAACACCATATATTTT	CASSSQGNTIYF
.	TRBJ2-7	TRBV7-2	.	TGTGCCAGCAGCCCCCAGAGCGGAGGCTTTGCCGAGCAGTACTTC	CASSPQSGGFAEQYF
.	TRBJ1-5	TRBV15	.	TGTGCCACCACGGGAGGTAATGGGGGCAATCAGCCCCAGCATTTT	CATTGGNGGNQPQHF
.	TRBJ1-2	TRBV27	.	TGTGCCAGCAGTTTAGGCTGGGGGAACTATGGCTACACCTTC	CASSLGWGNYGYTF
.	TRBJ1-1	TRBV6-2/TRBV6-3	.	TGTGCCAGCAGTTACTCGGCCACCGGACAGACTATGAACACTGAAGCTTTCTTT	CASSYSATGQTMNTEAFF
once	TRBJ2-7	TRBV7-9	TRBD1	TGTGCCAGCAGCTTAGTGTCCGGGACAGCCCCATTCTCGGAGCAGTACTTC	CASSLVSGTAPFSEQYF
.	TRBJ1-1	TRBV5-1	.	TGCGCCAGCAGCTTGGGGGGCAGCTCTGAAGCTTTCTTT	CASSLGGSSEAFF
.	TRBJ1-1	TRBV4-2	.	TGTGCCAGCAGCCATGACCGGACAGTGAACACTGAAGCTTTCTTT	CASSHDRTVNTEAFF
.	TRBJ2-7	TRBV11-2	.	TGTGCCAGCAGCTTATCCAGACACCGCAGCTCCTACGAGCAGTACTTC	CASSLSRHRSSYEQYF
.	TRBJ2-7	TRBV7-8	TRBD2	TGTGCCAGCAGCTTATCGGGGGGAGGTCGCTACGAGCAGTACTTC	CASSLSGGGRYEQYF
.	TRBJ1-4	TRBV6-6	.	TGTGCCAGCAGTCGGGGGAGGGTAGGGGAAAAACTGTTTTTT	CASSRGRVGEKLFF
.	TRBJ1-1	TRBV6-6	TRBD1	TGTGCCAGCAGTACCGGGACAGGGGGCTCCTATGGAGCTTTCTTT	CASSTGTGGSYGAFF
.	TRBJ2-1	TRBV18	.	TGTGCCAGCTCACCGACAATTGAGAATGAGCAGTTCTTC	CASSPTIENEQFF
.	TRBJ1-1	TRBV4-1	.	TGCGCCAGCAGCCAAGCCGCGAGTTCCACTGAAGCTTTCTTT	CASSQAASSTEAFF
.	TRBJ1-3	TRBV24-1	.	TGTGCCACCAGTGATTTGCACAGGGCCTCTGGAAACACCATATATTTT	CATSDLHRASGNTIYF
few	TRBJ1-4	TRBV18	TRBD1	TGTGCCAGCTCAACCGGACAGGGGGCGGATAATGAAAAACTGTTTTTT	CASSTGQGADNEKLFF
.	TRBJ1-4	TRBV15	.	TGTGCCACCAGTCAGACAGGAGCCAGTCGGGCTAATGAAAAACTGTTTTTT	CATSQTGASRANEKLFF
.	TRBJ1-2	TRBV14	.	TGTGCCAGCAGCCAAGAAGGGACATGGGGCGGCTACACCTTC	CASSQEGTWGGYTF
.	TRBJ2-5	TRBV3-1/TRBV3-2	TRBD2	TGTGCCAGCAGCCTAGGACTAGCGGAAGAGACCCAGTACTTC	CASSLGLAEETQYF
.	TRBJ2-1	TRBV13	.	TGTGCCAGCAGCTCGGGGGTGACCACTAAGTTCTTC	CASSSGVTTKFF
.	TRBJ2-5	TRBV29-1	TRBD2	TGCAGCGTGAACGGTTGGGCCGCGGGAGTCCAAGAGACCCAGTACTTC	CSVNGWAAGVQETQYF
.	TRBJ1-2	TRBV11-2	.	TGTGCCAGCAGCCAAACAGAGAAGAGTGGCTACACCTTC	CASSQTEKSGYTF
.	TRBJ1-5	TRBV7-3	.	TGTGCCAGCAGCTTAATCGCAGGGCCGGGACAGCCCCAGCATTTT	CASSLIAGPGQPQHF
.	TRBJ2-4	TRBV28	.	TGTGCCAGCAGTTTAAGCGGTTTCGGTGCGTACTTC	CASSLSGFGAYF
.	TRBJ1-3	TRBV14	TRBD1	TGTGCCAGCGAGCGGACAGGCAGCTCTGGAAACACCATATATTTT	CASERTGSSGNTIYF
.	TRBJ1-5	TRBV2	.	TGTGCCAGCAGCCAACAAGGGGGAATATGGGGACTCCGCCTAAAGAGGCCCCAGCATTTT	CASSQQGGIWGLRLKRPQHF
.	TRBJ2-3	TRBV19	TRBD1	TGTGCCAGTACCGCCCAAGGGGGCCAAACGCAGTATTTT	CASTAQGGQTQYF
.	TRBJ2-3	TRBV6-5	.	TGTGCCAGCAGTAGGGGACAAGGAGGGACAGATACGCAGTATTTT	CASSRGQGGTDTQYF
.	TRBJ1-3	TRBV28	.	TGTGCCAGCAGGGCTGACAGGTACTCTGGAAACACCATATATTTT	CASRADRYSGNTIYF
.	TRBJ1-5	TRBV2	.	TGTGCCAGCAGTCAGGGTTTTAGCAATCAGCCCCAGCATTTT	CASSQGFSNQPQHF
.	TRBJ1-1	TRBV20-1	.	TGCAGTGCTAGTAAGGGTTCGGACACTGAAGCTTTCTTT	CSASKGSDTEAFF
.	TRBJ2-2	TRBV7-9	.	TGTGCCAGCAGCTACGGACTGGATGGGCTGTTTTTT	CASSYGLDGLFF
.	TRBJ1-1	TRBV14	.	TGTGCCAGCAGCCAAGAAGGAGGGACTGAAGCTTTCTTT	CASSQEGGTEAFF
.	TRBJ1-3	TRBV18	.	TGTGCCAGCTCACCACCTGTGGGATTGAGCTCTGGAAACACCATATATTTT	CASSPPVGLSSGNTIYF
.	TRBJ1-4	TRBV7-6	TRBD1	TGTGCCAGCAGCTTAGGGACAGGGAAAGCAACTAATGAAAAACTGTTTTTT	CASSLGTGKATNEKLFF
once	TRBJ2-2	TRBV20-1	.	TGCAGTGCTAGTCTGGGAAGCACCGGGGAGCTGTTTTTT	CSASLGSTGELFF
.	TRBJ1-5	TRBV4-2	.	TGTGCCAGCAGCCAAGATGAGCGCGACCCCCAGCATTTT	CASSQDERDPQHF
.	TRBJ1-2	TRBV5-1	.	TGCGCCAGCAGCTCGCTTCCAGGGACGGAAGGCTACACCTTC	CASSSLPGTEGYTF
.	TRBJ1-5	TRBV28	.	TGTGCCAGCAGTTTCGGGGGGCTGAGCAATCAGCCCCAGCATTTT	CASSFGGLSNQPQHF
.	TRBJ2-2	TRBV9	.	TGTGCCAGCAGCGTAGAGGGGGTAGGGACCGGGGAGCTGTTTTTT	CASSVEGVGTGELFF
.	TRBJ2-7	TRBV5-1	.	TGCGCCAGCAGCCGATCGGGGGGCCAGTCCCCCTACGAGCAGTACTTC	CASSRSGGQSPYEQYF
.	TRBJ2-7	TRBV27	TRBD2	TGTGCCAGCAGTTTTGCTAGCGGGAGGGCCGAGCAGTACTTC	CASSFASGRAEQYF
.	TRBJ2-7	TRBV5-3	TRBD2	TGTGCCAGAAGCCTCCCCCCTACTAGCGGGGGGTTTAACGAGCAGTACTTC	CARSLPPTSGGFNEQYF